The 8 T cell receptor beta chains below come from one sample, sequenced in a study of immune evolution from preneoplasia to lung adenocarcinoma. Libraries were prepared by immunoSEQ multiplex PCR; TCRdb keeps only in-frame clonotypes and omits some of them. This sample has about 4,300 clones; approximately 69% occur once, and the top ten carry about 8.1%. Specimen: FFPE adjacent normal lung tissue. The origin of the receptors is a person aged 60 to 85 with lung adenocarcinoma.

CDR3 protein: CASSLQGSDTEAFF. CDR3 nucleotides: TGTGCCAGCAGCTTACAGGGGAGCGACACTGAAGCTTTCTTT. This chain links TRBV7-2 with TRBJ1-1, with D possibly matching TRBD1 (6 bases). CDR3 length: 14 residues. Germline lookup yields CDR1 SGHTA and CDR2 FQGNSA. V gave up 2 bases and J gave up 3 bases, with 10 bases separating them.

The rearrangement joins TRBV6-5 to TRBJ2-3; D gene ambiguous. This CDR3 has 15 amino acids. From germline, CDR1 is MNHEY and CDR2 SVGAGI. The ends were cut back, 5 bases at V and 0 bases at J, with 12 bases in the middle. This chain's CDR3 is CASSLTLWSTDTQYF. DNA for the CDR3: TGTGCCAGCAGTCTAACCCTATGGAGCACAGATACGCAGTATTTT.

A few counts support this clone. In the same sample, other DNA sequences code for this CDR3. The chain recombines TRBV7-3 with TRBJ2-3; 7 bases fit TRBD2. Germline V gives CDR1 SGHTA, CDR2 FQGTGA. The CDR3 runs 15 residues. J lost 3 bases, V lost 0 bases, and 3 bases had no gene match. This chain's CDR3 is CASSLTAGETDTQYF. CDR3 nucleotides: TGTGCCAGCAGCTTAACCGCGGGAGAGACAGATACGCAGTATTTT.

The CDR3 nucleotides are TGTGCTTACCAGCGACGAGGCAATGAGCAGTTCTTC. Translating gives CAYQRRGNEQFF. The chain employs TRBV30 and TRBJ2-1; D gene unclear. This CDR3 spans 12 amino acids. From germline, CDR1 is GTSNPN and CDR2 SVGIG (reference sequence).

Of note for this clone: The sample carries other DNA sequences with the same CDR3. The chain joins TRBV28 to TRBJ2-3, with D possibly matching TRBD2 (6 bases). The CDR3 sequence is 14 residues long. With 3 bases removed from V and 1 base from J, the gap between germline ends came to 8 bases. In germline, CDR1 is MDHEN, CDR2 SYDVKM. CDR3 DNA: TGTGCCAGCAGTTTCGTAGCGGGCACAGATACGCAGTATTTT. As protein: CASSFVAGTDTQYF.

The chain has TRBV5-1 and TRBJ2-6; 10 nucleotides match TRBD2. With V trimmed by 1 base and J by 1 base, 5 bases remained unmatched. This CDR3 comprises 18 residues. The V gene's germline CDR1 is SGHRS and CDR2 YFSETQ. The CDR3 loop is CASSLWASGSSGANVLTF. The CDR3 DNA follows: TGCGCCAGCAGCTTGTGGGCTAGCGGGAGTTCTGGGGCCAACGTCCTGACTTTC.

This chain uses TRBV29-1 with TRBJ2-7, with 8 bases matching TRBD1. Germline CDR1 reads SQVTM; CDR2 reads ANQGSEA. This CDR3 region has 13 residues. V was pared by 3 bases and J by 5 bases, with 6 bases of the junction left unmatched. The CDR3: CSVDAQGANEQYF. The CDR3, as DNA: TGCAGCGTTGATGCGCAGGGGGCGAACGAGCAGTACTTC.

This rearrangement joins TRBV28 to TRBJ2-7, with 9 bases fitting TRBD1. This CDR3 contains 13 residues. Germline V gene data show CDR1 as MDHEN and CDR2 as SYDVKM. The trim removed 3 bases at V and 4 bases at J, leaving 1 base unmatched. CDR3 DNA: TGTGCCAGCAGTTTGACAGGGGGGTACGAGCAGTACTTC. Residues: CASSLTGGYEQYF.